Reported below is one T cell receptor beta chain. These data belong to a study of T cell changes during pregnancy in multiple sclerosis. Method: immunoSEQ multiplex PCR; TCRdb's copy keeps in-frame clones and lacks some. The sample holds 95,000 to 100,000 clones, approximately 92% seen once. The starting material was peripheral blood, obtained in the second trimester of pregnancy. The origin of this receptor is a female donor with multiple sclerosis, enrolled in a pregnancy study.

The CDR3 DNA follows: TGTGCCAGCAGTTTGTCCGGGACTAGCGGGAGAAATGAGCAGTTCTTC. This sequence encodes CASSLSGTSGRNEQFF. This chain links TRBV28 with TRBJ2-1; 14 bases line up with TRBD2. Germline trimming cut 3 bases from V and 7 bases from J; bases unmatched to any gene: 5. In germline, CDR1 is MDHEN, CDR2 SYDVKM. This CDR3 spans 16 amino acids.